These 9 T cell receptor beta chains were sequenced from one sample in a study of CD8 T cells in Susac syndrome. Reverse transcription used roughly 0.45 to 1 ug RNA and random hexamers. TCRdb passed the immunoSEQ multiplex PCR reads through MiXCR, listing each CDR3 protein once. The data contain approximately 180,000 distinct CDR3 sequences, just under 95% of them seen just once; the ten biggest clones take up more than 0.08%. The sample was CD4+ T cells from PBMCs. The origin of the receptors is a human donor with Susac syndrome.

V is TRBV30 and J is TRBJ2-7; 11 bases line up with TRBD1. The junction had 7 bases not matched to a gene; V was cut back by 4 bases and J by 5 bases. The germline gives CDR1 GTSNPN, CDR2 SVGIG (reference sequence). This CDR3 has 14 residues. CDR3 amino acids: CAWNLGTGGDEQYF. The DNA for the CDR3 is TGTGCCTGGAACCTAGGGACAGGGGGTGACGAGCAGTACTTC.

This rearrangement joins TRBV3-1 to TRBJ2-7; no reliable D call. Between the trimmed V and J ends, which lost 3 bases and 0 bases, there was a span of 12 bases. Germline CDR1 LGHDT, CDR2 YNNKEL (reference sequence). The CDR3 runs 15 residues. For the CDR3, the DNA is TGTGCCAGCAGCCAGGCACCAAGGAGCTCCTACGAGCAGTACTTC. Protein product: CASSQAPRSSYEQYF.

This clonotype has more than one count but fewer than ten. V gene TRBV9 combines with J gene TRBJ2-3; D not resolved. There are 12 residues in the CDR3. CDR1 and CDR2 from the germline V gene are SGDLS and YYNGEE. V shed 4 bases and J shed 5 bases, with 8 bases lying between them. CDR3 residues: CASSPTGDTQYF. The CDR3 nucleotides are TGTGCCAGCAGCCCTACCGGAGATACGCAGTATTTT. Full variable domain (missing parts from reference TRBV9 and TRBJ2-3): DSGVTQTPKHLITATGQRVTLRCSPRSGDLSVYWYQQSLDQGLQFLIQYYNGEERAKGNILERFSAQQFPDLHSELNLSSLELGDSALYFCASSPTGDTQYFGPGTRLTVL.

The chain employs TRBV2 and TRBJ1-2; D call uncertain. Germline V gene lookup returns CDR1 SNHLY and CDR2 FYNNEI. The CDR3 has 12 amino acids. Trimming took 4 bases from V and 6 from J, leaving 9 bases between them. The CDR3 DNA sequence: TGTGCCAGCAGTGTCCTTCGCGATGGCTACACCTTC. Encoded protein: CASSVLRDGYTF.

This clonotype was seen only a few times. V gene TRBV12-3 or TRBV12-4 combines with J gene TRBJ1-5; unclear D gene. Trimming took 3 bases from V and 4 from J, leaving 7 bases between them. The CDR3 loop spans 13 amino acids. The CDR3 reads CASSLTGNQPQHF. The CDR3 DNA follows: TGTGCCAGCAGTTTGACGGGGAATCAGCCCCAGCATTTT.

The chain links TRBV10-3 to TRBJ1-1, with 11 bases fitting TRBD1. Trimming removed 8 bases from V and 6 bases from J; junction bases left unmatched: 5. Germline CDR1 is ENHRY and CDR2 is SYGVKD. The CDR3 extends over 13 amino acids. Here the CDR3 DNA reads TGTGCCATCGGACAGGGGGCAAACGCTGAAGCTTTCTTT. Its translation is CAIGQGANAEAFF.

The chain couples TRBV3-1 to TRBJ2-1; tentatively, D is TRBD1 or TRBD2 (5 bases each). Germline-derived CDR1 and CDR2 are LGHDT and YNNKEL (reference sequence). There are 14 residues in the CDR3. V was pared by 1 base and J by 1 base, with 5 bases between. The CDR3 DNA reads TGTGCCAGCAGCCAAGGGGGGTCCTACAATGAGCAGTTCTTC. Translated, it gives CASSQGGSYNEQFF.

CDR3 DNA: TGTGCCTGGAGTTCAACTCTAATCGGAACGGGCAAGTACTTC. Translating gives CAWSSTLIGTGKYF. This sequence joins TRBV30 and TRBJ2-7, with no clear D. The length of the CDR3 is 14 residues. The V end lost 2 bases, the J end lost 11 bases, and 22 bases lay between the germline ends. CDR1 and CDR2 (germline): GTSNPN, SVGIG (reference sequence).

The V call is TRBV20-1, the J call TRBJ2-1; 14 nucleotides agree with TRBD2. V shed 6 bases and J 1 base; nucleotides not matched to a gene: 11. Germline CDR1 is DFQATT and CDR2 is SNEGSKA (reference sequence). The CDR3 loop spans 18 amino acids. This CDR3 is CSANRGLAGAMSYNEQFF. In nucleotides, the CDR3 is TGCAGTGCGAACCGGGGACTAGCGGGAGCAATGTCCTACAATGAGCAGTTCTTC.